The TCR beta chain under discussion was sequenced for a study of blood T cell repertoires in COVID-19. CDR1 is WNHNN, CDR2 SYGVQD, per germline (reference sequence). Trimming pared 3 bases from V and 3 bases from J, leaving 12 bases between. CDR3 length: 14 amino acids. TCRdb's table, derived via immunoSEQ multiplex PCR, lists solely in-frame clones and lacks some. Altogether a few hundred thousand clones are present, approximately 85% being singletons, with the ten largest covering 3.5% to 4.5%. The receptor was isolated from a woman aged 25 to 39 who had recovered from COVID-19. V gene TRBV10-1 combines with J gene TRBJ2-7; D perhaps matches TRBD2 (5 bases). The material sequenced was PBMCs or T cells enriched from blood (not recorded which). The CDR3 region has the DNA TGCGCCAGCAGTGATTCCCCCCGGGACTACGAGCAGTACTTC. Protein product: CASSDSPRDYEQYF.